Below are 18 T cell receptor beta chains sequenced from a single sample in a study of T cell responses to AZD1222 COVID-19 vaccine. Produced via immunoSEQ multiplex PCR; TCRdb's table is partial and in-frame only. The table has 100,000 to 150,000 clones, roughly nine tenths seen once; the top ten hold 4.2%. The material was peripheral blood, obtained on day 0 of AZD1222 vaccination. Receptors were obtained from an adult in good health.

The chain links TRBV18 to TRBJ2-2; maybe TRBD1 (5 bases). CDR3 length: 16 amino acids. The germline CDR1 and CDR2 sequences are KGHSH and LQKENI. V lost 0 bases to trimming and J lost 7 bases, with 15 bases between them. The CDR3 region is CASSPPGSGMIGELFF. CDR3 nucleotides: TGTGCCAGCTCACCACCCGGGTCAGGGATGATCGGGGAGCTGTTTTTT. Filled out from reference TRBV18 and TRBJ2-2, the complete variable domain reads NAGVMQNPRHLVRRRGQEARLRCSPMKGHSHVYWYRQLPEEGLKFMVYLQKENIIDESGMPKERFSAEFPKEGPSILRIQQVVRGDSAAYFCASSPPGSGMIGELFFGEGSRLTVL.

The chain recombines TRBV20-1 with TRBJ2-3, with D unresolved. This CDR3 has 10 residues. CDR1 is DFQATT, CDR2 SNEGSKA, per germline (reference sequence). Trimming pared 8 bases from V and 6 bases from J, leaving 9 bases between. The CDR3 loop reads CSFQQDTQYF. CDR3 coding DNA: TGCAGTTTCCAACAGGATACGCAGTATTTT.

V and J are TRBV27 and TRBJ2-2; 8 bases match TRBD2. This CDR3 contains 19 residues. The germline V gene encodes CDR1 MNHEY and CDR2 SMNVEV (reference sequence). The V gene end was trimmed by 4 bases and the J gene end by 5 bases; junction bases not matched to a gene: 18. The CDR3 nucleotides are TGTGCCAGCAGTTCCTCCGGACTAGCCCCGAGGAGGGGGACCGGGGAGCTGTTTTTT. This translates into CASSSSGLAPRRGTGELFF.

The CDR3 sequence: CASREDRRGYTF. CDR3 DNA sequence: TGCGCCAGCAGGGAGGACAGACGGGGCTACACCTTC. The chain combines TRBV5-1 with TRBJ1-2; D might be TRBD1 (6 bases). CDR3 size: 12 residues. V was clipped by 5 bases and J by 8 bases, with 13 bases between them. Germline loops: CDR1 SGHRS, CDR2 YFSETQ.

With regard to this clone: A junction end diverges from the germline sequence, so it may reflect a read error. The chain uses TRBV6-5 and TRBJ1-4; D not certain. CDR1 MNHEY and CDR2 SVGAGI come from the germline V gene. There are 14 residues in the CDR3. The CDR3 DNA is TGTGCCAGCAATCTCTCTACAACGAATGAAAAACTGTTTTTT. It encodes CASNLSTTNEKLFF.

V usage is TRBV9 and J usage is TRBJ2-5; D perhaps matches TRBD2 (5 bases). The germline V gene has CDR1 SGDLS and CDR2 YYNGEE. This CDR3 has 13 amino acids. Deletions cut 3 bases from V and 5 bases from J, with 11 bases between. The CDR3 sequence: CASSGGLRETQYF. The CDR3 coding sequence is TGTGCCAGCAGCGGAGGACTCCGGGAGACCCAGTACTTC.

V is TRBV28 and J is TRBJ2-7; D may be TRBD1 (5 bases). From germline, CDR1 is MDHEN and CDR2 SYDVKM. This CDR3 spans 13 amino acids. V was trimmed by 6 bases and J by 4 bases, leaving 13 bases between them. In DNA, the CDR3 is TGTGCCAGCAGACCCCCGACAGTTTACGAGCAGTACTTC. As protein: CASRPPTVYEQYF.

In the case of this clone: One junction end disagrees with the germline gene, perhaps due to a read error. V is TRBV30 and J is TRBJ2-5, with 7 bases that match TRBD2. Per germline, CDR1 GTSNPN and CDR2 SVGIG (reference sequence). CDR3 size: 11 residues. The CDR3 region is CARREGETQYF. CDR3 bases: TGTGCCCGGAGGGAGGGCGAGACCCAGTACTTC.

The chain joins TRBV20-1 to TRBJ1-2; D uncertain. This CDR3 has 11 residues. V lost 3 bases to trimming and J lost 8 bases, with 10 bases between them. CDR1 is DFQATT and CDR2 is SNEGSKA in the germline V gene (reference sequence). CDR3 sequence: CSASEGGGYTF. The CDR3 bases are TGCAGTGCTAGTGAAGGCGGGGGCTACACCTTC.

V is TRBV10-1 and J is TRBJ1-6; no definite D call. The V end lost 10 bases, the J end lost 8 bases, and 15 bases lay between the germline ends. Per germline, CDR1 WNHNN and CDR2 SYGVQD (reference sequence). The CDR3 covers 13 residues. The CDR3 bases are TGCGCCACAGCCGCACGGTCCGATTCACCCCTCCACTTT. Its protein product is CATAARSDSPLHF.

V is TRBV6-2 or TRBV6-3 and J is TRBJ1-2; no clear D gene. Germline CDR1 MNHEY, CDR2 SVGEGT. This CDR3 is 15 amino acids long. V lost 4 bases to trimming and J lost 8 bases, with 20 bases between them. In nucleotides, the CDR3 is TGTGCCAGCAGTTCCTATACGGTGGAAGTGGAAGGCTACACCTTC. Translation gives CASSSYTVEVEGYTF.

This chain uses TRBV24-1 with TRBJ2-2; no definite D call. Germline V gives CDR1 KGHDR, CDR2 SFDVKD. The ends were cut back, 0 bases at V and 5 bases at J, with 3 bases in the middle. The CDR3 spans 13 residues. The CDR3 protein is CATSDLPTGELFF. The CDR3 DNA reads TGTGCCACCAGTGATTTGCCTACCGGGGAGCTGTTTTTT.

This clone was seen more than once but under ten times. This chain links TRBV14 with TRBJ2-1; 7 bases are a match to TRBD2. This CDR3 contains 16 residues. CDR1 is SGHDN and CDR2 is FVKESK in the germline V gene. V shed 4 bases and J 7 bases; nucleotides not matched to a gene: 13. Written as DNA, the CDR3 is TGTGCCAGCAGCCCGGCCTGGTGGACTAGTAATAATGAGCAGTTCTTC. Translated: CASSPAWWTSNNEQFF. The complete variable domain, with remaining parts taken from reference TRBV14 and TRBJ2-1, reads EAGVTQFPSHSVIEKGQTVTLRCDPISGHDNLYWYRRVMGKEIKFLLHFVKESKQDESGMPNNRFLAERTGGTYSTLKVQPAELEDSGVYFCASSPAWWTSNNEQFFGPGTRLTVL.

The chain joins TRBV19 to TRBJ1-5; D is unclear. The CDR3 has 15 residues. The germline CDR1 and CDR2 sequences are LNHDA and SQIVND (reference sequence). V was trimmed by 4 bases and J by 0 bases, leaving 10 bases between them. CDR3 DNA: TGTGCCAGTAGTAGTTCCTCGTATAGCAATCAGCCCCAGCATTTT. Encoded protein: CASSSSSYSNQPQHF.

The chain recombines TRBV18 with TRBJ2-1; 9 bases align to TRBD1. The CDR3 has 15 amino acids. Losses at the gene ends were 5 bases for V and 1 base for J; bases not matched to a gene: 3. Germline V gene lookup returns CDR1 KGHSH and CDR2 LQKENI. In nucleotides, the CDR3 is TGTGCCAGCTCAGGGGGACAGGGATCCTACAATGAGCAGTTCTTC. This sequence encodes CASSGGQGSYNEQFF.

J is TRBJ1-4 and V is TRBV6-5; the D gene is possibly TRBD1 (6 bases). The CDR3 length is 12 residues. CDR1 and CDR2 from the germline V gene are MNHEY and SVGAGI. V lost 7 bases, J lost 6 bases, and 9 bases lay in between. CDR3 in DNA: TGTGCCAGCACAACAGGGCATGAAAAACTGTTTTTT. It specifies CASTTGHEKLFF.

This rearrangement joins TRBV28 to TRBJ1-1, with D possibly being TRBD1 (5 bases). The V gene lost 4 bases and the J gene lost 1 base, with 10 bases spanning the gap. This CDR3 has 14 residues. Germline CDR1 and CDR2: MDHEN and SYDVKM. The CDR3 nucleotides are TGTGCCAGCAGTTCCCCAGGGTCGAACACTGAAGCTTTCTTT. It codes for CASSSPGSNTEAFF.

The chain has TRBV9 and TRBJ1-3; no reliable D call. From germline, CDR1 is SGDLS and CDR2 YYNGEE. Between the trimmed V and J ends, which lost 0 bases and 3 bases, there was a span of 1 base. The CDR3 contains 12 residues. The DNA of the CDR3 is TGTGCCAGCAGCGTAGGTGGAAACACCATATATTTT. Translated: CASSVGGNTIYF.